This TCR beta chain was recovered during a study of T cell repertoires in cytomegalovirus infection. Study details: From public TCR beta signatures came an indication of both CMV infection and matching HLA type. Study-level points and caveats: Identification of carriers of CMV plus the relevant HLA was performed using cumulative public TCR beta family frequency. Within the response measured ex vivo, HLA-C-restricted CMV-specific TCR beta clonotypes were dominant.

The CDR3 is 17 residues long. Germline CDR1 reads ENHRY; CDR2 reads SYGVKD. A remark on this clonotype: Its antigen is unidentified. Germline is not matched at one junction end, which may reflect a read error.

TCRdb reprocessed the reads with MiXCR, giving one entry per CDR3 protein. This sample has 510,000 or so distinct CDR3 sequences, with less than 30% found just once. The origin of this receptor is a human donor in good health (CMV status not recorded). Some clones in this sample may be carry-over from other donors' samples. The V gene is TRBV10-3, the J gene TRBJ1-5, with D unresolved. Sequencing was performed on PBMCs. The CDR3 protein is CAISESGSGRGNQPQHF. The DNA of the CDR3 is TGTGCCATCAGCGAGTCTGGGTCAGGCCGAGGGAATCAGCCCCAGCATTTT.